The 3 T cell receptor beta chains below all came from one sample that was sequenced in a study of T-cell reconstitution after alpha-beta-depleted transplantation in children. TCRbeta library construction was performed incorporating unique molecular identifiers. TCRdb recomputed calls from the PCR reads with MiXCR, one row per CDR3 protein. Seen here are over 150,000 distinct CDR3 sequences, roughly 6.6% observed once, and the top ten hold less than 7%. The sample consisted of PBMCs, taken before TCRalphabeta/CD19-depleted stem cell transplant. The receptors derive from a boy younger than 10 with acute lymphoblastic leukemia, due to receive a stem cell transplant.

This clonotype has a count of ten or more. The chain joins TRBV6-5 to TRBJ2-2; 11 bases align to TRBD1. The CDR3 runs to 15 residues. CDR1 and CDR2 (germline): MNHEY, SVGAGI. V lost 6 bases, J lost 6 bases, and 6 bases stayed unmatched. In DNA form, the CDR3 reads TGTGCCAGCAGCCAGATGGGACAGGGGGCCGGGGAGCTGTTTTTT. Translating gives CASSQMGQGAGELFF.

This clonotype has a count of ten or more. The chain combines TRBV28 with TRBJ2-7; TRBD2 matches at 9 bases. V shed 6 bases, J shed 11 bases, and the junction held 11 bases outside the gene matches. CDR1 is MDHEN, CDR2 SYDVKM, per germline. This CDR3 has 13 amino acids. CDR3 DNA: TGTGCCAGCAGCCTAGCGGGGAAAGAGTTGGAGTACTTC. This sequence encodes CASSLAGKELEYF.

This clonotype was counted only a few times. V usage is TRBV28 and J usage is TRBJ1-2; 7 bases map to TRBD1. The CDR3 runs 12 residues. Germline lookup yields CDR1 MDHEN and CDR2 SYDVKM. Losses at the gene ends were 5 bases for V and 10 bases for J; bases not matched to a gene: 7. The CDR3: CASSPVTGPYTF. CDR3 nucleotide sequence: TGTGCCAGCAGTCCCGTGACAGGGCCCTACACCTTC.